This TCR beta chain was sequenced in a study of cytomegalovirus exposure and HLA in healthy donors. PCR involved 60 Vbeta and 13 Jbeta primers. Generated by immunoSEQ multiplex PCR, the TCRdb table keeps only in-frame clones and is missing some. The sample lists about 190,000 clones, 84% seen once, with 2% to 3% in the top ten. This CDR3 comprises 14 residues. Germline V lookup: CDR1 LNHDA, CDR2 SQIVND (reference sequence). Trimming left V 7 bases short and J 0 bases short, with 11 bases between. The chain combines TRBV19 with TRBJ2-3, with D uncertain. Sequencing was done on a sample of PBMCs. This TCR was recovered from a woman aged 45-65 years in good health and CMV-seropositive. The CDR3 loop reads CASMRRTSTDTQYF. In nucleotides, the CDR3 is TGTGCCAGTATGAGGCGAACTAGCACAGATACGCAGTATTTT.